These 18 T cell receptor beta chains were all obtained from the same sample, sequenced in a study of Graves' ophthalmopathy and Graves' hyperthyroidism (dated by TCRdb to about 2018). Sequencer: Illumina HiSeq 2000. TCR beta CDR3 regions were amplified from RNA transcripts for repertoire sequencing. A first-round RT-PCR used HTBI primers with the Qiagen OneStep RT-PCR kit, followed by a second-round multiplex PCR, size selection and purification. The public reads were reanalyzed by TCRdb: fastp trimming at Q25, MiXCR alignment, in-frame beta chains only. Entries are consolidated by CDR3 protein sequence, retaining the most common genes and DNA. The sample table contains about 1.2 million distinct CDR3 sequences; only one count was recorded for roughly 35% of them. The ten largest clones represent around 10% of the sample. Sequenced sample: peripheral blood or thyroid tissue (not recorded which). The receptors come from an adult man with Graves' hyperthyroidism.

This clonotype has only a few counts. V gene TRBV7-2 combines with J gene TRBJ1-2; 7 bases fit TRBD1. CDR1 is SGHTA and CDR2 is FQGNSA in the germline V gene. This CDR3 comprises 14 residues. Germline trimming cut 6 bases from V and 8 bases from J; bases unmatched to any gene: 12. CDR3: CASSPDRRPRGYTF. The CDR3 DNA is TGTGCCAGCAGTCCGGACAGGAGGCCTAGGGGCTACACCTTC.

This clonotype was picked up one time. The chain recombines TRBV10-1 with TRBJ2-5; tentative D call: TRBD1 (5 bases). The CDR3 sequence is 16 residues long. Germline V gives CDR1 WNHNN, CDR2 SYGVQD (reference sequence). Trimming shortened V by 6 bases and J by 5 bases, and 22 bases separated the two germline ends. Here the CDR3 DNA reads TGCGCCAGCAGCCCCGACTGGTCAGGGCCTGGGGAGACCCAGTACTTC. Its translation: CASSPDWSGPGETQYF.

On this clonotype: A read error may explain this, as a much larger clone is one base away. V is TRBV11-2 and J is TRBJ1-1, with unresolved D. This CDR3 has 14 amino acids. V lost 5 bases and J lost 3, with 13 bases in between. Germline V lookup: CDR1 SGHAT, CDR2 FQNNGV. The CDR3, as DNA: TGTGCCAGCAGCCCGGTGGCCAAGGACACTGAAGCTTTCTTT. Amino acid sequence: CASSPVAKDTEAFF.

The sample holds a few counts of this clonotype. The junction and the germline gene differ at one end; a read error may be behind it. V usage is TRBV10-3 and J usage is TRBJ1-5; D not resolved. Germline-derived CDR1 and CDR2 are ENHRY and SYGVKD. The CDR3 is 14 residues long. DNA for the CDR3: TGTGCCAGCAGTTACTCGCTAGGGTATCAGCCCCAGCATTTT. Translation: CASSYSLGYQPQHF.

A few counts support this clonotype. The chain couples TRBV28 to TRBJ1-2, with 8 bases fitting TRBD1. Germline V gene data show CDR1 as MDHEN and CDR2 as SYDVKM. J gave up 4 bases and V 5 bases, and 9 bases lay outside the gene matches. The CDR3 sequence is 15 residues long. CDR3 bases: TGTGCCAGCAGTGGCCCGTTGACAGGGGCCTATGGCTACACCTTC. Protein product: CASSGPLTGAYGYTF.

The table lists this clonotype with many counts. V gene TRBV7-2 combines with J gene TRBJ1-1, with D possibly TRBD1 on 5 matching bases. Germline values: CDR1 SGHTA, CDR2 FQGNSA. The CDR3 has 14 residues. V lost 3 bases and J 1 base, leaving 9 bases between the germline ends. The CDR3 sequence is CASSFNRKNTEAFF. For the CDR3, the DNA is TGTGCCAGCAGCTTTAACAGGAAGAACACTGAAGCTTTCTTT.

The rearrangement links TRBV6-2 or TRBV6-3 to TRBJ2-7, with 13 nucleotides matching TRBD2. In germline, CDR1 is MNHEY, CDR2 SVGEGT. Trimming removed 6 bases from V and 0 bases from J; junction bases left unmatched: 5. The CDR3 contains 16 residues. The CDR3 loop is CASRTTSGGSSYEQYF. CDR3 sequence (DNA): TGTGCCAGCAGAACGACTAGCGGGGGGAGCTCCTACGAGCAGTACTTC.

This clonotype showed up just a few times. The chain uses TRBV19 and TRBJ1-5, with a possible D match to TRBD1 (5 bases). Trimming removed 8 bases from V and 0 bases from J, with 14 bases in between. The CDR3 loop spans 15 amino acids. Germline CDR1 reads LNHDA; CDR2 reads SQIVND (reference sequence). This CDR3 reads CASAETGYSNQPQHF. The CDR3 DNA follows: TGTGCCAGTGCCGAAACAGGTTATAGCAATCAGCCCCAGCATTTT.

This clonotype was counted at least ten times. V gene TRBV7-2 combines with J gene TRBJ1-2; D perhaps matches TRBD1 (5 bases). The CDR3 extends over 14 amino acids. The V and J ends lost 5 bases and 6 bases respectively, with 16 bases between them. The germline V gene encodes CDR1 SGHTA and CDR2 FQGNSA. As DNA, the CDR3 is TGTGCCAGCAGCATCTCTAGGGGTGCGAATGGCTACACCTTC. Protein sequence: CASSISRGANGYTF.

J is TRBJ1-2 and V is TRBV7-9; TRBD1 agrees at 8 bases. The V and J ends lost 4 bases and 11 bases, in that order; junction bases with no gene match: 6. Germline assignment: CDR1 SEHNR and CDR2 FQNEAQ (reference sequence). This CDR3 region has 12 residues. This CDR3 is CASSSGDRSYTF. Here the CDR3 DNA reads TGTGCCAGCAGCTCCGGGGACAGGTCGTACACCTTC.

The DNA of the CDR3 is TGTGCCAGCAGCATACTAGCGGGAGACGGAGAGACCCAGTACTTC. This translates into CASSILAGDGETQYF. The chain uses TRBV7-9 and TRBJ2-5, with 11 positions matching TRBD2. The CDR3 runs to 15 residues. The J segment lost 4 bases and the V segment lost 5 bases, leaving 6 bases of the junction unmatched. Germline V gene sequence: CDR1 SEHNR, CDR2 FQNEAQ (reference sequence).

This clonotype was picked up a small number of times. J is TRBJ1-6 and V is TRBV25-1, with 8 nucleotides matching TRBD1. The CDR3 has 14 residues. Per germline, CDR1 MGHDK and CDR2 SYGVNS. J lost 6 bases, V lost 6 bases, and 4 bases had no gene match. In nucleotides, the CDR3 is TGTGCCAGCAGCCCAGGGGGCGTTAATTCACCCCTCCACTTT. This translates into CASSPGGVNSPLHF.

This clonotype was detected ten times or more. The CDR3 nucleotides read TGCAGTGCTAATGTCCACGGACCCCAGAGCTCTGAAGCTTTCTTT. It is translated as CSANVHGPQSSEAFF. The chain combines TRBV20-1 with TRBJ1-1, with D hard to call. The germline V and J ends were trimmed by 4 bases and 6 bases, with 21 bases remaining between them. The CDR3 is 15 amino acids. Per the germline V gene, CDR1 is DFQATT and CDR2 is SNEGSKA (reference sequence).

At least ten counts were recorded for this clonotype. V gene TRBV20-1 combines with J gene TRBJ1-5; 7 bases match TRBD1. The CDR3 extends over 16 amino acids. CDR1 and CDR2 from the germline V gene are DFQATT and SNEGSKA (reference sequence). V lost 1 base, J lost 7 bases, and 13 bases stayed unmatched. CDR3 in amino acids: CSARVKGAGLGQPQHF. DNA for the CDR3: TGCAGTGCTAGAGTGAAGGGGGCCGGATTAGGACAGCCCCAGCATTTT.

This chain uses TRBV10-3 with TRBJ2-5; 10 bases agree with TRBD2. The J call may be mistaken, given a closer DNA end match to TRBJ2-1. The CDR3 length is 18 residues. Germline CDR1 is ENHRY and CDR2 is SYGVKD. CDR3 loop: CAINRDSRTSGVYNEQFF. CDR3 sequence (DNA): TGTGCCATCAACAGGGACAGCCGTACTAGCGGGGTCTACAATGAGCAGTTCTTC.

This sequence joins TRBV19 and TRBJ2-7; D may match TRBD1 or TRBD2 (5 bases each). With 4 bases removed from V and 1 base from J, the gap between germline ends came to 20 bases. The CDR3 runs 17 residues. CDR1 LNHDA and CDR2 SQIVND come from the germline V gene (reference sequence). The CDR3 reads CASSTGHGASISYEQYF. CDR3 bases: TGTGCCAGTAGTACGGGTCACGGGGCCTCCATATCCTACGAGCAGTACTTC.

V and J are TRBV7-9 and TRBJ1-4; 7 nucleotides agree with TRBD1. Germline CDR1 reads SEHNR; CDR2 reads FQNEAQ (reference sequence). The CDR3 runs to 15 residues. Trimming at V came to 5 bases and at J to 4 bases, leaving 7 bases not matched to a gene. The CDR3: CASSRRRDSNEKLFF. The CDR3 DNA sequence: TGTGCCAGCAGCCGAAGGCGGGACAGTAATGAAAAACTGTTTTTT.

Only a few counts were recorded for this clonotype. This may stem from a read error, because a much larger clone lies one nucleotide away. This rearrangement joins TRBV7-9 to TRBJ2-6, with no clear D. The germline V gene has CDR1 SEHNR and CDR2 FQNEAQ (reference sequence). V was shortened by 1 base and J by 3 bases, with 10 bases between the two germline ends. The CDR3 loop spans 16 amino acids. The CDR3 spells CASSLEGRYGANVLTF. The CDR3, as DNA: TGTGCCAGCAGCTTAGAAGGCAGGTATGGGGCCAACGTCCTGACTTTC.